A single sample is the source of the 3 T cell receptor beta chains below, sequenced in a study of blood T cell repertoires in COVID-19. Measured with immunoSEQ multiplex PCR; TCRdb has only the in-frame clones, and not every one. This table has tens of thousands of clones, around 80% appearing once. Sequenced input: peripheral blood. The receptor source for this set is a woman aged 80 or over with acute or convalescent COVID-19.

This chain links TRBV7-8 with TRBJ1-2; possibly TRBD1 for D (6 bases). CDR1 and CDR2 from the germline V gene are SGHVS and FQNEAQ. V lost 2 bases to trimming and J lost 8 bases, with 12 bases between them. CDR3 length: 13 residues. The CDR3 loop reads CASSLNPDRGYTF. CDR3 nucleotides: TGTGCCAGCAGCTTAAACCCTGACAGGGGCTACACCTTC.

The V call is TRBV18, the J call TRBJ1-1; D unclear. CDR1 is KGHSH, CDR2 LQKENI, per germline. Trimming removed 0 bases from V and 7 bases from J, with 9 bases in between. This CDR3 is built from 13 residues. The DNA for the CDR3 is TGTGCCAGCTCACCACCCTCCCAGGATGAAGCTTTCTTT. Amino acid sequence: CASSPPSQDEAFF.

The CDR3 coding sequence is TGTGCTGGCTTAGCGCAGAGAGACACTGAAGCTTTCTTT. Translated: CAGLAQRDTEAFF. V is TRBV12-5 and J is TRBJ1-1; no firm D call. Trimming left V 11 bases short and J 3 bases short, with 16 bases between. The germline V gene encodes CDR1 LGHNT and CDR2 FRNRAP. The CDR3 spans 13 residues.